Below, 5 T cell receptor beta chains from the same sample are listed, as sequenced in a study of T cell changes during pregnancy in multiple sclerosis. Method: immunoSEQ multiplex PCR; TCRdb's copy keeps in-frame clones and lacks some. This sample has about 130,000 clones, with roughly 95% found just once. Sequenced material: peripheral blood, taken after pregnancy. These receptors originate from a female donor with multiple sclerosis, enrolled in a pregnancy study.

The CDR3 coding sequence is TGTGCCAGCAGTCCCCCCCAGACCGGGGAGCTGTTTTTT. This codes for CASSPPQTGELFF. The chain couples TRBV28 to TRBJ2-2; no reliable D call. Germline CDR1 is MDHEN and CDR2 is SYDVKM. V was trimmed by 5 bases and J by 5 bases, leaving 9 bases between them. The CDR3 loop spans 13 amino acids.

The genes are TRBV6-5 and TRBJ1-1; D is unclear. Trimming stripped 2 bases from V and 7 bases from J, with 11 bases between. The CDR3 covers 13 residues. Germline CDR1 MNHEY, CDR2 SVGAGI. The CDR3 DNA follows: TGTGCCAGCAGTTACCGGAGGGCGGTTGAAGCTTTCTTT. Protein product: CASSYRRAVEAFF.

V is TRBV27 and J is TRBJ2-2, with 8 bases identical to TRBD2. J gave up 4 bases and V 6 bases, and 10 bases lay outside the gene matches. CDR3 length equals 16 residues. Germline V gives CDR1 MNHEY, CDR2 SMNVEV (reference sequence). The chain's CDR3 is CASRPSGGGRTGELFF. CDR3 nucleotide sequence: TGTGCCAGCAGACCTTCGGGGGGGGGTCGCACCGGGGAGCTGTTTTTT.

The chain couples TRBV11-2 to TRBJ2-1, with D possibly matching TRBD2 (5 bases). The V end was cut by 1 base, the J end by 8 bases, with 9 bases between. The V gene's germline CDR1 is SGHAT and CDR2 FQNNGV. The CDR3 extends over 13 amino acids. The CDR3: CASSLVGRYEQFF. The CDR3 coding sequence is TGTGCCAGCAGCTTAGTTGGGAGATATGAGCAGTTCTTC.

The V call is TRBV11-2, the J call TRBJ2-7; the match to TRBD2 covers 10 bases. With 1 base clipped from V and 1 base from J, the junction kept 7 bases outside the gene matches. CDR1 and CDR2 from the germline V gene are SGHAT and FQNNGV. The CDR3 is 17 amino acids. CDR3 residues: CASSLVLAGGNSYEQYF. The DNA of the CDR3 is TGTGCCAGCAGCTTAGTGTTAGCGGGAGGCAATTCCTACGAGCAGTACTTC.